Listed here are 9 T cell receptor beta chains from one sample, sequenced in a study of molecular identifiers for immune sequencing clone quantification. Via MiXCR, TCRdb re-called the PCR reads, giving one row per CDR3 protein. This sample yields over 8,000 distinct CDR3 sequences, of which around 20% are seen a single time; approximately 1.5% belongs to the top ten. Source material: naive CD8+ T cells from blood, with Jurkat cell RNA spiked in. Sample subset: FACS-sorted CD8+CD4-CCR7+CD45RA+ naive T cells. These receptors all come from a human donor in good health. Some libraries in this study had Jurkat cell RNA spiked in.

This clonotype was counted many times. V gene TRBV6-6 combines with J gene TRBJ2-7; 13 bases are a match to TRBD2. The CDR3 totals 14 residues. The V gene end was trimmed by 7 bases and the J gene end by 3 bases; junction bases not matched to a gene: 3. CDR1 MNHNY and CDR2 SVGAGI come from the germline V gene (reference sequence). The CDR3 loop reads CASIGLAGDYEQYF. The CDR3 DNA is TGTGCCAGCATAGGACTAGCGGGAGACTACGAGCAGTACTTC.

Remarks on this clonotype: It may be a read error: a sequence one base away is much more abundant. The chain carries TRBV12-3 or TRBV12-4 and TRBJ1-5, with D tentatively TRBD1 (5 bases). CDR3 length: 16 residues. Here the CDR3 reads CASSPMESGPRGTQRF. As DNA, the CDR3 is TGTGCCAGCAGTCCGATGGAGAGCGGACCGCGTGGGACCCAGCGTTTT.

With regard to this clonotype: One end of the junction varies from germline; a read error may be responsible. V gene TRBV12-3 or TRBV12-4 combines with J gene TRBJ2-1; 8 bases are shared with TRBD2. The CDR3 length is 14 residues. CDR3 sequence (DNA): TGTGCCAGCAGTCAGGGACTAGTGTCCCATGAGCTGTTCTTC. Translation gives CASSQGLVSHELFF.

This clonotype is classed as medium-sized (0.01 to 0.1%). The rearrangement uses TRBV7-3 and TRBJ2-3, with D perhaps given as TRBD1 or TRBD2 (6 bases each). CDR1 and CDR2 from the germline V gene are SGHTA and FQGTGA. The CDR3 covers 14 residues. V lost 2 bases and J 7 bases, leaving 13 bases between the germline ends. CDR3 sequence: CASSLEGGLNTQYF. CDR3 coding DNA: TGTGCCAGCAGCTTAGAAGGGGGGTTAAATACGCAGTATTTT.

Worth noting for this clonotype: No conserved phenylalanine or tryptophan is present at the end of the CDR3, so a read error is the likely explanation. The limits of the CDR3 on the DNA are not certain, so only TCRdb's listed CDR3 is given. The chain's CDR3 is CATASLGAQRVTEAFS. V and J are TRBV27 and TRBJ1-1. Germline-derived CDR1 and CDR2 are MNHEY and SMNVEV (reference sequence). Counting both end residues, the CDR3 totals 16 amino acids.

In its sample, this clonotype is medium-sized. The chain combines TRBV27 with TRBJ2-1; 7 bases fit TRBD1. Germline V gene data show CDR1 as MNHEY and CDR2 as SMNVEV (reference sequence). The J segment lost 8 bases and the V segment lost 2 bases, leaving 6 bases of the junction unmatched. CDR3 size: 14 residues. CDR3 loop: CASSLQEGGYEQFF. In nucleotides, the CDR3 is TGTGCCAGCAGTTTACAAGAAGGGGGCTATGAGCAGTTCTTC.

As for this clonotype: With a much larger clone just one base away, this may be a read error. CDR3 sequence (DNA): TGTGCCAGCAGCCCTCTGACTAGCGGGATGTATGAGCAGTTCTTC. It yields the protein CASSPLTSGMYEQFF. This chain uses TRBV7-8 with TRBJ2-1; 11 positions match TRBD2. Losses at the gene ends were 5 bases for V and 8 bases for J; bases not matched to a gene: 8. Germline-derived CDR1 and CDR2 are SGHVS and FQNEAQ. The CDR3 is 15 amino acids.

By its share, this clonotype is medium-sized. This sequence joins TRBV14 and TRBJ2-5, with 9 bases identical to TRBD2. Germline trimming cut 2 bases from V and 4 bases from J; bases unmatched to any gene: 5. This CDR3 spans 15 amino acids. The germline CDR1 and CDR2 sequences are SGHDN and FVKESK. DNA of the CDR3: TGTGCCAGCAGCCAAAATAGCGGGAGAGGAGAGACCCAGTACTTC. The encoded protein is CASSQNSGRGETQYF. Using reference TRBV14 and TRBJ2-5 for the parts outside the CDR3, the full variable domain is EAGVTQFPSHSVIEKGQTVTLRCDPISGHDNLYWYRRVMGKEIKFLLHFVKESKQDESGMPNNRFLAERTGGTYSTLKVQPAELEDSGVYFCASSQNSGRGETQYFGPGTRLLVL.

This clonotype occurred many times. J is TRBJ1-4 and V is TRBV14; weak D call: TRBD1 (5 bases). V lost 0 bases and J 8 bases, leaving 13 bases between the germline ends. Germline CDR1 SGHDN, CDR2 FVKESK. The CDR3 sequence is 15 residues long. The CDR3: CASSQERGSGEKLFF. DNA of the CDR3: TGTGCCAGCAGCCAAGAACGGGGGAGTGGAGAAAAACTGTTTTTT.